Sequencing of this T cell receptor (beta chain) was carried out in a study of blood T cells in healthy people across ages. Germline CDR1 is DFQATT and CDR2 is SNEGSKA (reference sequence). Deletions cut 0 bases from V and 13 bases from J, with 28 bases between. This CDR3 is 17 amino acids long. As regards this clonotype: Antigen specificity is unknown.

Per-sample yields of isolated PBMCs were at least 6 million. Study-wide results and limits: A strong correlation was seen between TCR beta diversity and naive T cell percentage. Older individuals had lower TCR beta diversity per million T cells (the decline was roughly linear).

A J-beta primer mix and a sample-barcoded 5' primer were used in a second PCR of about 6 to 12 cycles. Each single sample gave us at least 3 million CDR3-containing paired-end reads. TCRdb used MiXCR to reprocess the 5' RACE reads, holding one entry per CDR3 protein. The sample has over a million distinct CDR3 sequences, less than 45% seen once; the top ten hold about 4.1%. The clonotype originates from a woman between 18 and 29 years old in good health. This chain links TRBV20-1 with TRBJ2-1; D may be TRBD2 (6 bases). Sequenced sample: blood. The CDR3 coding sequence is TGCAGTGCTAGAGATTATCGACTAGTAGTTTTTAGAGAGACCCAGTTCTTC. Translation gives CSARDYRLVVFRETQFF.